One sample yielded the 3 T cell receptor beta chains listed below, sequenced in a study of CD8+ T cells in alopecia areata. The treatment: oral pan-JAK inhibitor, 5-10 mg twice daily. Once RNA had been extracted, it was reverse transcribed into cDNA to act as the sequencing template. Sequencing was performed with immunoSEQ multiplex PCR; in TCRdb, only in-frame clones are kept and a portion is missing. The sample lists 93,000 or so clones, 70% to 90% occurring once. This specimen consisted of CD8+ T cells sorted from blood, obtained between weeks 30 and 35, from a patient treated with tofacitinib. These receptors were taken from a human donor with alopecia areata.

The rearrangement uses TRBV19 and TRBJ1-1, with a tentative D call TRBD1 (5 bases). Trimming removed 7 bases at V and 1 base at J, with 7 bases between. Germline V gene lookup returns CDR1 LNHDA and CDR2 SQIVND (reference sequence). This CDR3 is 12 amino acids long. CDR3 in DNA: TGTGCCAGTATGAGGGGGAACACTGAAGCTTTCTTT. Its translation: CASMRGNTEAFF.

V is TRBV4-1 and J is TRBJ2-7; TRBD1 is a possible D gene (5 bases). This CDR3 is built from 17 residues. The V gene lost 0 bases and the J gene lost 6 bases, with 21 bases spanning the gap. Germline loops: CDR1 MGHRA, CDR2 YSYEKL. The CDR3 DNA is TGCGCCAGCAGCCAAGATATCGGCAGGGAATTTTTCGGCGAGCAGTACTTC. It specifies CASSQDIGREFFGEQYF.

The CDR3 nucleotides are TGTGCCAGCAGTTGGCTTGAGACAGGGGCCCACACTGAAGCTTTCTTT. Protein sequence: CASSWLETGAHTEAFF. The chain carries TRBV6-6 and TRBJ1-1; 8 nucleotides agree with TRBD1. Losses at the gene ends were 4 bases for V and 3 bases for J; bases not matched to a gene: 10. Germline CDR1 reads MNHNY; CDR2 reads SVGAGI (reference sequence). There are 16 residues in the CDR3.